Listed here are 27 T cell receptor beta chains from one sample, sequenced in a study of cytomegalovirus exposure and HLA in healthy donors. Use of 60 Vbeta and 13 Jbeta primers characterized the PCR. Repertoires were generated with immunoSEQ multiplex PCR, while TCRdb's copy carries only in-frame clones and drops some. The data hold just under 150,000 clones, with roughly 76% observed a single time. The sequenced material came from PBMCs. Receptor source: a woman aged 25 to 45 in good health and CMV-seronegative.

V usage is TRBV10-3 and J usage is TRBJ2-3; D is unclear. CDR1 and CDR2 from the germline V gene are ENHRY and SYGVKD. V gave up 1 base and J gave up 1 base, with 6 bases separating them. This CDR3 is 14 amino acids long. Here the CDR3 reads CAISEYVGTDTQYF. The CDR3 DNA follows: TGTGCCATCAGTGAGTATGTCGGCACAGATACGCAGTATTTT.

The chain recombines TRBV5-1 with TRBJ2-3; 8 bases agree with TRBD2. The germline V gene encodes CDR1 SGHRS and CDR2 YFSETQ. Trimming at V came to 0 bases and at J to 4 bases, leaving 1 base not matched to a gene. The CDR3 loop spans 14 amino acids. CDR3 amino acids: CASSLERGSDTQYF. The CDR3 coding sequence is TGCGCCAGCAGCTTGGAGCGGGGGTCAGATACGCAGTATTTT.

This chain connects TRBV28 to TRBJ2-7, with D possibly being TRBD1 (6 bases). CDR3 length equals 13 residues. V lost 6 bases and J lost 4, with 13 bases in between. Germline V gene sequence: CDR1 MDHEN, CDR2 SYDVKM. In DNA form, the CDR3 reads TGTGCCAGCAGCAGGGGACCGATATACGAGCAGTACTTC. Its protein product is CASSRGPIYEQYF.

In this sample, this clone turned up once. The rearrangement joins TRBV5-4 to TRBJ2-1, with TRBD2 identical over 7 bases. Trimming at V came to 0 bases and at J to 2 bases, leaving 5 bases not matched to a gene. CDR1 is SGHNT, CDR2 YYREEE, per germline (reference sequence). The CDR3 sequence is 16 residues long. CDR3 sequence: CASSLVASGPYNEQFF. The CDR3 bases are TGTGCCAGCAGCTTGGTGGCTAGCGGCCCCTACAATGAGCAGTTCTTC. Combining the CDR3 with reference TRBV5-4 and TRBJ2-1 gives the whole variable domain ETGVTQSPTHLIKTRGQQVTLRCSSQSGHNTVSWYQQALGQGPQFIFQYYREEENGRGNFPPRFSGLQFPNYSSELNVNALELDDSALYLCASSLVASGPYNEQFFGPGTRLTVL.

The rearrangement links TRBV11-3 to TRBJ2-2, with D possibly being TRBD1 (8 bases). Germline CDR1 SGHNT, CDR2 YENEEA. The CDR3 length is 16 residues. V shed 5 bases and J shed 5 bases, with 18 bases lying between them. CDR3: CASSLHRGGGTGELFF. CDR3 DNA: TGTGCCAGCAGCCTACACAGGGGGGGAGGTACCGGGGAGCTGTTTTTT. The whole variable domain, remainder taken from reference TRBV11-3 and TRBJ2-2, is EAGVVQSPRYKIIEKKQPVAFWCNPISGHNTLYWYLQNLGQGPELLIRYENEEAVDDSQLPKDRFSAERLKGVDSTLKIQPAELGDSAVYLCASSLHRGGGTGELFFGEGSRLTVL.

Of note for this clone: An end of the junction does not agree with germline; a read error may underlie this. The same CDR3 is also encoded by other DNA sequences in this sample. In DNA form, the CDR3 reads TGTGCCAGCAGCGCACCAACTAGCGGGAAAAACATTCAGTACTTT. Protein sequence: CASSAPTSGKNIQYF. This chain uses TRBV5-4 with TRBJ2-4; 10 bases fit TRBD2. Germline loops: CDR1 SGHNT, CDR2 YYREEE (reference sequence). The length of the CDR3 is 15 residues. Full variable domain (rest looked up from reference TRBV5-4 and TRBJ2-4): ETGVTQSPTHLIKTRGQQVTLRCSSQSGHNTVSWYQQALGQGPQFIFQYYREEENGRGNFPPRFSGLQFPNYSSELNVNALELDDSALYLCASSAPTSGKNIQYFGAGTRLSVL.

The chain couples TRBV7-3 to TRBJ2-7, with 10 bases aligning to TRBD2. CDR1 is SGHTA and CDR2 is FQGTGA in the germline V gene. The CDR3 extends over 15 amino acids. The J segment lost 3 bases and the V segment lost 1 base, leaving 3 bases of the junction unmatched. The CDR3 protein is CASSLSSGRFYEQYF. The DNA for the CDR3 is TGTGCCAGCAGCTTAAGTAGCGGGAGGTTCTACGAGCAGTACTTC.

The chain is built from TRBV19 and TRBJ1-4, with D perhaps matching TRBD1 (6 bases). The CDR3 consists of 15 residues. Germline V gene lookup returns CDR1 LNHDA and CDR2 SQIVND (reference sequence). Trimming left V 3 bases short and J 5 bases short, with 13 bases between. Here the CDR3 DNA reads TGTGCCAGTAGTATCCAATCCACAGGGAATGAAAAACTGTTTTTT. Protein product: CASSIQSTGNEKLFF.

The chain recombines TRBV7-2 with TRBJ2-6, with D tentatively TRBD2 (6 bases). The CDR3 contains 15 residues. Germline CDR1 reads SGHTA; CDR2 reads FQGNSA. V was cut by 1 base and J by 4 bases, with 8 bases left in between. CDR3 protein: CASSLGGDGANVLTF. The CDR3 coding sequence is TGTGCCAGCAGCTTAGGGGGGGACGGGGCCAACGTCCTGACTTTC.

This clone has just one count. V is TRBV10-1 and J is TRBJ2-1, with D tentatively TRBD1 (6 bases). CDR1 is WNHNN and CDR2 is SYGVQD in the germline V gene (reference sequence). The CDR3 sequence is 12 residues long. Trimming stripped 6 bases from V and 11 bases from J, with 14 bases between. CDR3 sequence: CASREQGGQQFF. DNA of the CDR3: TGCGCCAGCAGGGAACAGGGTGGTCAGCAGTTCTTC.

Details on this clone: A read error may produce the germline difference seen at one junction end. The V gene is TRBV7-7, the J gene TRBJ2-1; 8 bases align to TRBD2. Looked up from germline, CDR1 is SSHAT and CDR2 is FNYEAQ (reference sequence). The CDR3 runs 14 residues. The CDR3 loop reads CASSVASGPTEQFF. CDR3 DNA sequence: TGTGCCAGCAGCGTAGCTAGCGGGCCGACTGAGCAGTTCTTC.

The chain joins TRBV5-1 to TRBJ1-1, with TRBD1 identical over 10 bases. The CDR3 is 16 amino acids. Germline trimming cut 4 bases from V and 3 bases from J; bases unmatched to any gene: 9. CDR1 and CDR2 from the germline V gene are SGHRS and YFSETQ. The CDR3 DNA sequence: TGCGCCAGCAGCGTGGGACAGGGGAATTGGGACACTGAAGCTTTCTTT. The encoded protein is CASSVGQGNWDTEAFF.

The rearrangement links TRBV6-1 to TRBJ1-4; the D is unclear. This CDR3 spans 14 amino acids. CDR1 is MNHNS and CDR2 is SASEGT in the germline V gene. Trimming removed 7 bases at V and 6 bases at J, with 15 bases between. CDR3 coding DNA: TGTGCCAGCACCGGAACCCAGGCAGATGAAAAACTGTTTTTT. This translates into CASTGTQADEKLFF.

The chain has TRBV18 and TRBJ2-2; D is undetermined. The CDR3 loop spans 12 amino acids. V was trimmed by 2 bases and J by 6 bases, leaving 4 bases between them. Germline values: CDR1 KGHSH, CDR2 LQKENI. CDR3 DNA: TGTGCCAGCTCACCAGAGCCCGGGGAGCTGTTTTTT. Protein sequence: CASSPEPGELFF.

This clone was picked up a small number of times. The chain uses TRBV6-6 and TRBJ2-7; possibly TRBD2 for D (5 bases). The CDR3 covers 10 residues. Trimming shortened V by 5 bases and J by 6 bases, and 5 bases separated the two germline ends. Germline V gene data show CDR1 as MNHNY and CDR2 as SVGAGI (reference sequence). The CDR3 DNA reads as TGTGCCAGCAGTCGGGGCGAGCAGTACTTC. Translating it yields CASSRGEQYF.

The sample holds one count of this clone. The rearrangement joins TRBV12-5 to TRBJ2-5, with D possibly matching TRBD2 (5 bases). The V end lost 1 base, the J end lost 2 bases, and 17 bases lay between the germline ends. The CDR3 runs 17 residues. Germline values: CDR1 LGHNT, CDR2 FRNRAP. CDR3 amino acids: CASGLALPGSGQETQYF. The CDR3 DNA sequence: TGTGCTAGTGGTTTGGCCCTTCCGGGCTCGGGGCAAGAGACCCAGTACTTC.

The chain joins TRBV27 to TRBJ1-3, with 7 nucleotides matching TRBD1. This CDR3 comprises 15 residues. CDR1 is MNHEY and CDR2 is SMNVEV in the germline V gene (reference sequence). V lost 6 bases to trimming and J lost 4 bases; unmatched junction nucleotides: 9. The CDR3, as DNA: TGTGCCAGCAGCCGGGACAGCACAGGGGGAAACACCATATATTTT. As protein: CASSRDSTGGNTIYF.

This rearrangement joins TRBV30 to TRBJ2-3; D call uncertain. CDR3 length: 13 residues. The V and J ends lost 2 bases and 6 bases respectively, with 12 bases between them. Germline CDR1 is GTSNPN and CDR2 is SVGIG (reference sequence). CDR3 bases: TGTGCCTGGAGTCTACAGAAGAAGGATACGCAGTATTTT. Translating it yields CAWSLQKKDTQYF.

This chain links TRBV7-9 with TRBJ2-3; 9 bases are a match to TRBD1. Germline V gene data show CDR1 as SEHNR and CDR2 as FQNEAQ (reference sequence). V lost 8 bases to trimming and J lost 2 bases; unmatched junction nucleotides: 5. The CDR3 is 14 amino acids. CDR3 sequence: CASEDRGTTDTQYF. CDR3 sequence (DNA): TGTGCCAGCGAGGACAGGGGCACCACAGATACGCAGTATTTT.

This rearrangement joins TRBV27 to TRBJ2-7; D perhaps matches TRBD1 (6 bases). V was clipped by 3 bases and J by 5 bases, with 11 bases between them. This CDR3 is 13 amino acids long. From germline, CDR1 is MNHEY and CDR2 SMNVEV (reference sequence). The CDR3 DNA follows: TGTGCCAGCAGTTTTTCAGGGGAAAACGAGCAGTACTTC. Translated, it gives CASSFSGENEQYF.

The sample holds a few counts of this clone. This chain uses TRBV6-1 with TRBJ2-1; TRBD2 agrees at 12 bases. Germline CDR1 is MNHNS and CDR2 is SASEGT. The CDR3 totals 15 residues. V lost 2 bases, J lost 7 bases, and 3 bases stayed unmatched. The CDR3 DNA reads as TGTGCCAGCAGTGAACTAGCGGGAGGGCCTAATGAGCAGTTCTTC. Encoded protein: CASSELAGGPNEQFF.

The V and J genes are TRBV10-3 and TRBJ1-2, with 9 bases lining up with TRBD1. Germline V gives CDR1 ENHRY, CDR2 SYGVKD. CDR3 length equals 12 residues. The V and J ends lost 10 bases and 7 bases, in that order; junction bases with no gene match: 7. CDR3 bases: TGTGCCACCTTACAGGGGGCCGCTGGCTACACCTTC. Protein product: CATLQGAAGYTF.

The chain joins TRBV6-1 to TRBJ2-7; 11 bases fit TRBD1. J lost 5 bases, V lost 6 bases, and 3 bases had no gene match. CDR1 MNHNS and CDR2 SASEGT come from the germline V gene. The CDR3 totals 13 residues. CDR3 in amino acids: CASRGQGVHEQYF. CDR3 in DNA: TGTGCCAGCAGGGGACAGGGGGTCCACGAGCAGTACTTC.

V is TRBV27 and J is TRBJ1-1; a weak D match, TRBD1 (5 bases). The CDR3 runs to 13 residues. Per germline, CDR1 MNHEY and CDR2 SMNVEV (reference sequence). Deletions cut 3 bases from V and 1 base from J, with 6 bases between. CDR3 coding DNA: TGTGCCAGCAGTTTGACAGCGAACACTGAAGCTTTCTTT. As protein: CASSLTANTEAFF.

This sequence joins TRBV5-6 and TRBJ1-1, with D unclear. This CDR3 is built from 13 residues. Germline V gene data show CDR1 as SGHDT and CDR2 as YYEEEE. Trimming took 4 bases from V and 1 from J, leaving 8 bases between them. CDR3 protein: CASSPRQNTEAFF. CDR3 DNA sequence: TGTGCCAGCAGCCCCCGACAGAACACTGAAGCTTTCTTT.

The chain is built from TRBV5-1 and TRBJ2-1; 11 bases match TRBD2. V trimming: 4 bases; J trimming: 5 bases; junction bases outside the gene matches: 5. Germline CDR1 SGHRS, CDR2 YFSETQ. The CDR3 has 15 amino acids. CDR3 sequence (DNA): TGCGCCAGCAGCCTGGGACTAGCGGTTAACAATGAGCAGTTCTTC. This translates into CASSLGLAVNNEQFF.

This clone was counted a few times. V usage is TRBV5-1 and J usage is TRBJ1-5; D unresolved. This CDR3 is built from 13 residues. Germline V gives CDR1 SGHRS, CDR2 YFSETQ. Deletions cut 0 bases from V and 5 bases from J, with 6 bases between. The CDR3 sequence is CASSLEADQPQHF. CDR3 sequence (DNA): TGCGCCAGCAGCTTGGAAGCGGATCAGCCCCAGCATTTT. The whole variable domain, remainder taken from reference TRBV5-1 and TRBJ1-5, is KAGVTQTPRYLIKTRGQQVTLSCSPISGHRSVSWYQQTPGQGLQFLFEYFSETQRNKGNFPGRFSGRQFSNSRSEMNVSTLELGDSALYLCASSLEADQPQHFGDGTRLSIL.